Listed here are 6 T cell receptor beta chains from one sample, sequenced in a study of spatial heterogeneity in lung cancer. TCRdb redid the calling of the 5' RACE reads with MiXCR, one entry per CDR3 protein. The sample shows around 3,600 distinct CDR3 sequences, 8% of them seen only once. These receptors' antigens are unknown. Study results and limitations: How many expanded intratumoral alpha and beta TCRs were present tracked the tumor mutation count, which was a count of nonsynonymous mutations.

Specified time point: sample taken at primary tumor resection. The source was lung tumor tissue, collected at surgery. Receptor source: a male donor with early-stage non-small cell lung cancer.

By sample share, this clonotype is medium-sized. The chain links TRBV7-2 to TRBJ2-2; D remains unclear. V lost 1 base to trimming and J lost 6 bases, with 21 bases between them. Germline CDR1 and CDR2: SGHTA and FQGNSA. CDR3 length: 18 amino acids. CDR3 amino acids: CASSLVARSAVRPGELFF. DNA of the CDR3: TGTGCCAGCAGCTTAGTAGCCCGGTCGGCTGTCCGACCCGGGGAGCTGTTTTTT.

This clonotype is medium-sized by share. The J gene is TRBJ1-5, the V gene TRBV20-1; TRBD1 matches 11 bases. Germline CDR1 is DFQATT and CDR2 is SNEGSKA (reference sequence). With V trimmed by 7 bases and J by 2 bases, 4 bases remained unmatched. The CDR3 is 14 amino acids. The chain's CDR3 is CSVPGQGGNQPQHF. The CDR3 DNA is TGCAGTGTTCCGGGACAGGGGGGCAATCAGCCCCAGCATTTT.

By sample share, this clonotype is medium-sized. The J gene is TRBJ2-2, the V gene TRBV5-1, with 10 positions matching TRBD1. Germline V gene lookup returns CDR1 SGHRS and CDR2 YFSETQ. The CDR3 totals 14 residues. Losses at the gene ends were 8 bases for V and 7 bases for J; bases not matched to a gene: 8. CDR3 loop: CASSGQGVIGELFF. As DNA, the CDR3 is TGCGCCAGTTCTGGACAGGGGGTTATCGGGGAGCTGTTTTTT.

This clonotype is labeled as medium-sized (0.01 to 0.1%). The V call is TRBV20-1, the J call TRBJ2-7; TRBD1 matches at 9 bases. V was clipped by 1 base and J by 0 bases; unmatched bases: 4. Germline V CDR1 and CDR2: DFQATT, SNEGSKA (reference sequence). The CDR3 runs to 15 residues. CDR3 residues: CSARVWDRDSYEQYF. The DNA for the CDR3 is TGCAGTGCTAGAGTATGGGACAGGGACTCCTACGAGCAGTACTTC.

This clonotype was counted only a few times. The chain employs TRBV6-5 and TRBJ2-5; 7 nucleotides agree with TRBD2. V was pared by 2 bases and J by 4 bases, with 16 bases of the junction left unmatched. CDR3 size: 18 residues. The germline gives CDR1 MNHEY, CDR2 SVGAGI. The DNA of the CDR3 is TGTGCCAGCAGTTACGCCTCCCCCCCAGCGGGGTTTGGAGAGACCCAGTACTTC. Residues: CASSYASPPAGFGETQYF.

This clonotype is classed as medium-sized (0.01 to 0.1%). This chain joins TRBV11-3 and TRBJ2-2; D possibly corresponds to TRBD1 (5 bases). The CDR3 is made up of 14 amino acids. Germline CDR1 reads SGHNT; CDR2 reads YENEEA. V lost 4 bases, J lost 7 bases, and 13 bases lay in between. CDR3 nucleotide sequence: TGTGCCAGCAGCTCAGGGCCCACAGTCGGGGAGCTGTTTTTT. This gives the protein CASSSGPTVGELFF.